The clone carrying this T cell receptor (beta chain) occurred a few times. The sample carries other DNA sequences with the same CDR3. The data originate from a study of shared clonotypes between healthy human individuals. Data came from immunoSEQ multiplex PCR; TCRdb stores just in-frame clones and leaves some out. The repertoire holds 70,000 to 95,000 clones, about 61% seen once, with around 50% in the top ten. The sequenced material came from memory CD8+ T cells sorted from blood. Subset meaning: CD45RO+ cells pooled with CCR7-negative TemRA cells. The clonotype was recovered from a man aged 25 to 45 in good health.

CDR3 residues: CASSSRYGYTF. The CDR3 nucleotides are TGTGCCAGCAGTTCGCGCTATGGCTACACCTTC. The chain joins TRBV28 to TRBJ1-2; D remains unclear. The germline V gene has CDR1 MDHEN and CDR2 SYDVKM. This CDR3 comprises 11 residues. The V end was cut by 4 bases, the J end by 4 bases, with 4 bases between.